This T cell receptor beta chain was sequenced in a study of blood T cell repertoires in COVID-19. The CDR3 is 16 residues long. Germline-derived CDR1 and CDR2 are SGHRS and YFSETQ. The V end lost 3 bases, the J end lost 0 bases, and 15 bases lay between the germline ends. The table lists this clone with a few counts. Here immunoSEQ multiplex PCR was the method, and the copy in TCRdb shows in-frame clones only, minus some. The sample gives 100,000 to 150,000 clones, about 85% of which show up once; about 7% is in the top ten. V and J are TRBV5-1 and TRBJ1-2; D gene uncertain. The sequence was collected from a man older than 75 with active or convalescent COVID-19. The sample was peripheral blood. This CDR3 is CASSSTEAHPNYGYTF. In DNA form, the CDR3 reads TGCGCCAGCAGCTCGACGGAGGCTCATCCTAACTATGGCTACACCTTC.